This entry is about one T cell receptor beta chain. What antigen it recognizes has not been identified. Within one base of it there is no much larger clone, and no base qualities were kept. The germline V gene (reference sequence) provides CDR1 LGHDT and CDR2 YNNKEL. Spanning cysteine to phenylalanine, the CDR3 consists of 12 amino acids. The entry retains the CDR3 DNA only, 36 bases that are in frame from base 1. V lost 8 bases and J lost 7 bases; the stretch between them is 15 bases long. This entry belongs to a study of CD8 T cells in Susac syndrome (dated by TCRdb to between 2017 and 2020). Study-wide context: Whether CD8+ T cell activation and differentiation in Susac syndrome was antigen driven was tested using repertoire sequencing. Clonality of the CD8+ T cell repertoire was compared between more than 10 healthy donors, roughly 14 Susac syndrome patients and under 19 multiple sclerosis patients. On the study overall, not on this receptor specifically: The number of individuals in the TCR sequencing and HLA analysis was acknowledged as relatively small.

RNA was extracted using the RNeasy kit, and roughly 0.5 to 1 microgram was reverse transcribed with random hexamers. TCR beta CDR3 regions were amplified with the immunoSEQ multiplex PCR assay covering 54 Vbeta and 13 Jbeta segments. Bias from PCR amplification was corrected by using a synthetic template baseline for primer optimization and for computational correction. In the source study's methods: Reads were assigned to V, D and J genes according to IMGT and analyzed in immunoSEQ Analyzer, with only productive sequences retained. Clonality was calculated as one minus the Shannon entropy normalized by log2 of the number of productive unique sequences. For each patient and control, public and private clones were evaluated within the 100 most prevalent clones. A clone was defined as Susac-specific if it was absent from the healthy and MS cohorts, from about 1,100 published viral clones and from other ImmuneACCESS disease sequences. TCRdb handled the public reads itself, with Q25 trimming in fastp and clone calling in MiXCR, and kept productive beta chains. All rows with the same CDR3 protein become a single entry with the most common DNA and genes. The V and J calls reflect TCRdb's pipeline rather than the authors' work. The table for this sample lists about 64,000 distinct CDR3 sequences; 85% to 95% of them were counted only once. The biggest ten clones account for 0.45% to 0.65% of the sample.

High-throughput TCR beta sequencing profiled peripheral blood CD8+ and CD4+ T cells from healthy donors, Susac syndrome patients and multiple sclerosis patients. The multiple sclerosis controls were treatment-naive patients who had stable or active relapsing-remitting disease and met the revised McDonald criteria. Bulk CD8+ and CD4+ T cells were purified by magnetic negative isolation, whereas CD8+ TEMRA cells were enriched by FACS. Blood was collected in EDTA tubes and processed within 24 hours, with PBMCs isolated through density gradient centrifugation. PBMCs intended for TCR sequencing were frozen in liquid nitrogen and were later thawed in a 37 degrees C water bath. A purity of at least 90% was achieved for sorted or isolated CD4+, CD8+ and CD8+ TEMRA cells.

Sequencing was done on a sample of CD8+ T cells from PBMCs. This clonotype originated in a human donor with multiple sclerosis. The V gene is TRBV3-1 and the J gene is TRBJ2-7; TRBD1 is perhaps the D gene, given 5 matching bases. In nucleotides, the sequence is TGTGCCAGCGACGACAGCAGACGGGAGCAGTACTTC. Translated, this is CASDDSRREQYF.